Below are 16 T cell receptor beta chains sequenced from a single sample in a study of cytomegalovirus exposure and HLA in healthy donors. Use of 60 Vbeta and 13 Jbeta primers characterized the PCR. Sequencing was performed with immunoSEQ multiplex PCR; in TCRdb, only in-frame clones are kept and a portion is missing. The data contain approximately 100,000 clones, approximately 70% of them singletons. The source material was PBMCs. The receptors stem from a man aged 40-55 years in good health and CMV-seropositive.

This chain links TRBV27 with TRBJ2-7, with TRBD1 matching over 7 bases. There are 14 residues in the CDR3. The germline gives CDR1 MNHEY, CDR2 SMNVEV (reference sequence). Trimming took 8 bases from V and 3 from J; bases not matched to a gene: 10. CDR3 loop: CASAIRTGYYEQYV. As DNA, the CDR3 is TGTGCCAGCGCCATTCGGACAGGATACTACGAGCAGTACGTC.

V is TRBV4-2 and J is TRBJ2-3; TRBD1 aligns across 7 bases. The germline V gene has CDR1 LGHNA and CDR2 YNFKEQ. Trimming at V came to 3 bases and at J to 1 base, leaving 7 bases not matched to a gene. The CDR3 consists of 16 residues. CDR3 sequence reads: CASSHQTGTGTDTQYF. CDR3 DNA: TGTGCCAGCAGCCACCAGACAGGGACGGGCACAGATACGCAGTATTTT.

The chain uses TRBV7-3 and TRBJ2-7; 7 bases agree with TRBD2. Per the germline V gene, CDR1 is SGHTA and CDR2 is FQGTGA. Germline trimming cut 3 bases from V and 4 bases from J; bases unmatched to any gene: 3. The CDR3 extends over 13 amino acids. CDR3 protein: CASSFGGGYEQYF. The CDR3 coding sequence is TGTGCCAGCAGCTTCGGCGGGGGATACGAGCAGTACTTC.

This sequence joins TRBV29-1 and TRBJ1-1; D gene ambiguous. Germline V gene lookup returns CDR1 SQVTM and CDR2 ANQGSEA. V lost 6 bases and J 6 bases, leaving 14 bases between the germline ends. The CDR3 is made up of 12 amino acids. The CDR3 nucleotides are TGCAGCGTCCAAGCGGGCCGCGCTGAAGCTTTCTTT. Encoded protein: CSVQAGRAEAFF.

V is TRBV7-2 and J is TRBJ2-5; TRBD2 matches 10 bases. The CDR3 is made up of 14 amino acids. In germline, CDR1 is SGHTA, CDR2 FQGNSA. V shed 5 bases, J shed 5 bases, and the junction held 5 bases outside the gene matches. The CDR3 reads CASSLSGRGETQYF. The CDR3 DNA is TGTGCCAGCAGCCTCAGCGGGAGGGGCGAGACCCAGTACTTC. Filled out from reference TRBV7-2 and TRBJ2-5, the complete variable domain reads GAGVSQSPSNKVTEKGKDVELRCDPISGHTALYWYRQSLGQGLEFLIYFQGNSAPDKSGLPSDRFSAERTGGSVSTLTIQRTQQEDSAVYLCASSLSGRGETQYFGPGTRLLVL.

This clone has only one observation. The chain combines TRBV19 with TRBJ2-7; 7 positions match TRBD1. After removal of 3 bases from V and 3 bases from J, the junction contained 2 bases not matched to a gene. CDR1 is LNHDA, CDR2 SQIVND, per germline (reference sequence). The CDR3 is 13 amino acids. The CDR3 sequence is CASSIRDSYEQYV. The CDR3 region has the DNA TGTGCCAGTAGTATCCGGGACAGCTACGAGCAGTACGTC.

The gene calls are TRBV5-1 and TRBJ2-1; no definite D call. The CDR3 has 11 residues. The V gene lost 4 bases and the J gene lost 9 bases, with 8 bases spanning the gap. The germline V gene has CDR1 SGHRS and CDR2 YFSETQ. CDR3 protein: CASSAVSEQFF. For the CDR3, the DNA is TGCGCCAGCAGCGCCGTGAGTGAGCAGTTCTTC.

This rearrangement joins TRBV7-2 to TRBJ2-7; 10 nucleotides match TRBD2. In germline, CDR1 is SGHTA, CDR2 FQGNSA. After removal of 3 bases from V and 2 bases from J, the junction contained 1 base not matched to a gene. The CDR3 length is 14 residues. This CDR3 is CASSFTSGTYEQYF. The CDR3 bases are TGTGCCAGCAGCTTTACTAGCGGGACCTACGAGCAGTACTTC.

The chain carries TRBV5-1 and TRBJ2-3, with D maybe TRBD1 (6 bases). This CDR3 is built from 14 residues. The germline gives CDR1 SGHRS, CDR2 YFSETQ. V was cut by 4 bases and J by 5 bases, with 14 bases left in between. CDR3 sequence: CASSESGVGDTQYF. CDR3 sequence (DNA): TGCGCCAGCAGCGAATCAGGGGTAGGAGATACGCAGTATTTT.

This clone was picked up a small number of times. The DNA for the CDR3 is TGTGCCAGCAGCGGGACAGGGAAGGAGACCCAGTACTTC. This codes for CASSGTGKETQYF. The chain recombines TRBV5-4 with TRBJ2-5; the match to TRBD1 covers 9 bases. V lost 4 bases to trimming and J lost 5 bases; unmatched junction nucleotides: 3. There are 13 residues in the CDR3. Germline lookup yields CDR1 SGHNT and CDR2 YYREEE (reference sequence). Full variable domain (missing parts from reference TRBV5-4 and TRBJ2-5): ETGVTQSPTHLIKTRGQQVTLRCSSQSGHNTVSWYQQALGQGPQFIFQYYREEENGRGNFPPRFSGLQFPNYSSELNVNALELDDSALYLCASSGTGKETQYFGPGTRLLVL.

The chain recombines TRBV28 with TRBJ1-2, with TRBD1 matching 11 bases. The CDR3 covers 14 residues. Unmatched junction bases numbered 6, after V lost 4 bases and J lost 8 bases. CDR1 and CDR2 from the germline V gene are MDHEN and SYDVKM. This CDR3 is CASSSGQGVEGYTF. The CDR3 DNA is TGTGCCAGCAGTTCGGGACAGGGGGTCGAAGGCTACACCTTC.

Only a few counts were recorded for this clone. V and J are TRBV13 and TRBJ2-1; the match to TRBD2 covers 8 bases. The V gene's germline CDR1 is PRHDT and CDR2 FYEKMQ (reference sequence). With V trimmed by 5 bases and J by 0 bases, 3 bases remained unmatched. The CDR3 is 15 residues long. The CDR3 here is CASSPSGSSYNEQFF. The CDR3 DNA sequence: TGTGCCAGCAGCCCCAGCGGGAGCTCCTACAATGAGCAGTTCTTC.

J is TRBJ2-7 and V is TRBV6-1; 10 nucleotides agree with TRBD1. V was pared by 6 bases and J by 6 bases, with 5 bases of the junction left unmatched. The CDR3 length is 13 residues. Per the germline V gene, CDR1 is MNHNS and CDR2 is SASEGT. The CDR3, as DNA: TGTGCCAGCAGCGGGGACAGGGGTATCGAGCAGTACGTC. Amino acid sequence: CASSGDRGIEQYV.

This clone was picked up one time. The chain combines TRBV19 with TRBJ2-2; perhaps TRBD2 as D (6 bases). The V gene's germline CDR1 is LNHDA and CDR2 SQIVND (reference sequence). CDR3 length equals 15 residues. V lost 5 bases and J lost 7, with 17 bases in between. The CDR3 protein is CASSSSRLDRGELFF. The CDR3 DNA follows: TGTGCCAGTAGTTCCTCCCGACTAGATCGCGGGGAGCTGTTTTTT.

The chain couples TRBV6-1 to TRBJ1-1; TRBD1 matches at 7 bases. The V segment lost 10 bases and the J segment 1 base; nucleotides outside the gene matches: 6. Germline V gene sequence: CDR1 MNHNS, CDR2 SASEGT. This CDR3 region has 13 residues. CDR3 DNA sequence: TGTGCCACCAGACAGGGTCGGAACACTGAAGCTTTCTTT. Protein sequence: CATRQGRNTEAFF.

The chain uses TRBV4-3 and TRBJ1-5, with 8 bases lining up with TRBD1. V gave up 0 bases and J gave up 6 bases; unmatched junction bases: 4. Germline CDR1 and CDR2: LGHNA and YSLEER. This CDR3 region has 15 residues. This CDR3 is CASSQEQGAGQPQHF. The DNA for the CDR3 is TGCGCCAGCAGCCAAGAGCAGGGGGCTGGTCAGCCCCAGCATTTT.